These 26 T cell receptor beta chains were all obtained from the same sample, sequenced in a study of OX40 agonist ivuxolimab in advanced cancers. Repertoires were generated with immunoSEQ multiplex PCR, while TCRdb's copy carries only in-frame clones and drops some. The table has 30,000 to 40,000 clones, about nine tenths seen once; the top ten hold approximately 4%. Material: CD4+ or CD8+ T cells sorted from blood, obtained in a trial of the OX40 agonist ivuxolimab. These receptors came from an adult with an advanced solid tumor such as melanoma, head and neck, liver or kidney cancer.

The rearrangement links TRBV6-6 to TRBJ2-3, with D possibly being TRBD1 (6 bases). Germline lookup yields CDR1 MNHNY and CDR2 SVGAGI (reference sequence). Trimming took off 5 bases at V and 2 bases at J, with 11 bases between the two ends. CDR3 length: 14 residues. This CDR3 reads CASSNRDITDTQYF. For the CDR3, the DNA is TGTGCCAGCAGTAACAGGGATATCACAGATACGCAGTATTTT.

The chain is built from TRBV25-1 and TRBJ2-5; TRBD1 agrees at 9 bases. CDR3 length: 14 residues. The J segment lost 5 bases and the V segment lost 4 bases, leaving 5 bases of the junction unmatched. The germline V gene has CDR1 MGHDK and CDR2 SYGVNS. The CDR3 protein is CASSAGQGGETQYF. The DNA for the CDR3 is TGTGCCAGCAGTGCGGGACAGGGTGGCGAGACCCAGTACTTC.

The chain carries TRBV6-5 and TRBJ2-5; the D gene could be TRBD1 or TRBD2 (5 bases each). CDR3 length: 16 residues. Germline loops: CDR1 MNHEY, CDR2 SVGAGI. V dropped 2 bases and J dropped 2 bases, with 15 bases sitting between them. CDR3 DNA: TGTGCCAGCAGTTACGCTTCGCCGGGACGTCAAGAGACCCAGTACTTC. As protein: CASSYASPGRQETQYF.

CDR3 residues: CASSYNSGTERGNTIYF. The DNA of the CDR3 is TGTGCCAGCAGCTACAACAGTGGGACGGAAAGGGGAAACACCATATATTTT. The rearrangement uses TRBV7-8 and TRBJ1-3; possible D gene TRBD1, 5 bases. The CDR3 length is 17 residues. With 4 bases removed from V and 4 bases from J, the gap between germline ends came to 20 bases. The germline V gene has CDR1 SGHVS and CDR2 FQNEAQ.

V and J are TRBV27 and TRBJ1-2; unclear D gene. The CDR3 loop spans 14 amino acids. V shed 5 bases and J shed 8 bases, with 18 bases lying between them. CDR1 is MNHEY and CDR2 is SMNVEV in the germline V gene (reference sequence). The CDR3 reads CASSPPPKSEGYTF. CDR3 nucleotide sequence: TGTGCCAGCAGTCCCCCCCCAAAATCGGAGGGCTACACCTTC.

The gene calls are TRBV25-1 and TRBJ1-3, with D tentatively TRBD1 (5 bases). The CDR3 has 11 residues. Germline CDR1 and CDR2: MGHDK and SYGVNS. V was shortened by 8 bases and J by 7 bases, with 9 bases between the two germline ends. This CDR3 reads CASPWGNTIYF. The CDR3, as DNA: TGTGCCAGCCCCTGGGGGAACACCATATATTTT.

This clone was detected only a few times. The J gene is TRBJ2-7, the V gene TRBV10-3; either TRBD1 or TRBD2 may supply D (5 bases each). From germline, CDR1 is ENHRY and CDR2 SYGVKD. The V and J ends lost 2 bases and 2 bases respectively, with 16 bases between them. This CDR3 contains 16 residues. The CDR3 DNA reads TGTGCCATCAGTGAGCGGCCCGGGACGGGACCCTACGAGCAGTACTTC. Protein: CAISERPGTGPYEQYF.

The chain has TRBV18 and TRBJ1-4; tentative D call: TRBD1 (6 bases). The CDR3 runs 15 residues. Trimming stripped 6 bases from V and 7 bases from J, with 18 bases between. Germline CDR1 reads KGHSH; CDR2 reads LQKENI. CDR3 region: CASSAAQGEGEKLFF. DNA for the CDR3: TGTGCCAGCTCCGCCGCACAGGGAGAAGGTGAAAAACTGTTTTTT.

The rearrangement uses TRBV2 and TRBJ1-5, with TRBD1 as a possible D gene (5 bases). The V end was cut by 2 bases, the J end by 2 bases, with 7 bases between. Germline CDR1 and CDR2: SNHLY and FYNNEI. This CDR3 comprises 14 residues. Here the CDR3 reads CASSEQGGNQPQHF. The DNA of the CDR3 is TGTGCCAGCAGTGAACAGGGCGGCAATCAGCCCCAGCATTTT.

The V call is TRBV25-1, the J call TRBJ2-5, with unresolved D. CDR1 and CDR2 (germline): MGHDK, SYGVNS. V was cut by 1 base and J by 0 bases, with 9 bases left in between. The CDR3 runs to 15 residues. This CDR3 is CASSESGMYQETQYF. The CDR3 nucleotides read TGTGCCAGCAGTGAATCTGGGATGTACCAAGAGACCCAGTACTTC.

The chain combines TRBV28 with TRBJ2-7, with TRBD1 matching 9 bases. V dropped 5 bases and J dropped 0; count of bases not matched to a gene: 8. In germline, CDR1 is MDHEN, CDR2 SYDVKM. The CDR3 runs 16 residues. The CDR3 protein is CASSLIQGAGSYEQYF. As DNA, the CDR3 is TGTGCCAGCAGTCTAATACAGGGGGCCGGCTCCTACGAGCAGTACTTC. The full variable domain, its missing parts supplied by reference TRBV28 and TRBJ2-7, is DVKVTQSSRYLVKRTGEKVFLECVQDMDHENMFWYRQDPGLGLRLIYFSYDVKMKEKGDIPEGYSVSREKKERFSLILESASTNQTSMYLCASSLIQGAGSYEQYFGPGTRLTVT.

The rearrangement links TRBV19 to TRBJ2-1; the match to TRBD1 covers 10 bases. The V gene end was trimmed by 5 bases and the J gene end by 4 bases; junction bases not matched to a gene: 8. The CDR3 sequence is 16 residues long. Germline CDR1 is LNHDA and CDR2 is SQIVND (reference sequence). The CDR3 region has the DNA TGTGCCAGTAGTCCGAGGGACAGGGGACGATACAATGAGCAGTTCTTC. This encodes CASSPRDRGRYNEQFF.

The rearrangement uses TRBV18 and TRBJ2-5, with 10 bases that match TRBD2. The J call is uncertain, as TRBJ2-7 better fits the DNA end. This CDR3 contains 15 residues. Germline-derived CDR1 and CDR2 are KGHSH and LQKENI. The CDR3: CASSPPGLARHEQYF. DNA of the CDR3: TGTGCCAGCTCACCACCGGGACTAGCGCGACACGAGCAGTACTTC.

The chain has TRBV11-2 and TRBJ1-1; D is ambiguous. Germline V CDR1 and CDR2: SGHAT, FQNNGV. V shed 5 bases and J shed 1 base, with 14 bases lying between them. The CDR3 spans 15 residues. CDR3 sequence (DNA): TGTGCCAGCAGCCCCACGGGCAGGCCGAACACTGAAGCTTTCTTT. It translates to CASSPTGRPNTEAFF.

V gene TRBV7-2 combines with J gene TRBJ2-7, with D perhaps assigned TRBD1 or TRBD2 (5 bases each). Germline V gene sequence: CDR1 SGHTA, CDR2 FQGNSA. The V end lost 5 bases, the J end lost 2 bases, and 10 bases lay between the germline ends. The CDR3 contains 13 residues. The CDR3: CASSPGAPYEQYF. The DNA of the CDR3 is TGTGCCAGCAGCCCCGGGGCACCCTACGAGCAGTACTTC.

The V and J genes are TRBV2 and TRBJ1-2; perhaps TRBD1 as D (6 bases). Germline values: CDR1 SNHLY, CDR2 FYNNEI. The V gene lost 5 bases and the J gene lost 5 bases, with 18 bases spanning the gap. The CDR3 has 15 amino acids. CDR3 residues: CASSRTDRLLYGYTF. In nucleotides, the CDR3 is TGTGCCAGCAGTAGAACGGACAGACTGCTATATGGCTACACCTTC.

This clone is a singleton in its sample. The rearrangement joins TRBV5-6 to TRBJ2-7; D is perhaps TRBD1 or TRBD2 (5 bases each). Trimming removed 0 bases from V and 6 bases from J, with 10 bases in between. The CDR3 is 13 amino acids. The germline gives CDR1 SGHDT, CDR2 YYEEEE. CDR3 loop: CASSLGGGREQYF. In DNA, the CDR3 is TGTGCCAGCAGCTTGGGTGGGGGACGCGAGCAGTACTTC.

In its sample, this clone was seen once. The chain joins TRBV7-9 to TRBJ2-7; TRBD1 matches 7 bases. Germline V CDR1 and CDR2: SEHNR, FQNEAQ (reference sequence). The CDR3 has 13 amino acids. V lost 0 bases, J lost 8 bases, and 4 bases stayed unmatched. The CDR3 is CASSLADRRKQYF. The DNA for the CDR3 is TGTGCCAGCAGCTTAGCGGACAGGAGAAAGCAGTACTTC.

V is TRBV7-2 and J is TRBJ2-7; D gene uncertain. The CDR3 covers 14 residues. Trimming removed 2 bases at V and 6 bases at J, with 14 bases between. The germline V gene encodes CDR1 SGHTA and CDR2 FQGNSA. The CDR3 reads CASSLSVGWREQYF. As DNA, the CDR3 is TGTGCCAGCAGCTTATCTGTGGGGTGGCGCGAGCAGTACTTC.

This chain connects TRBV9 to TRBJ1-4; the D gene is possibly TRBD1 (6 bases). From germline, CDR1 is SGDLS and CDR2 YYNGEE. The CDR3 loop spans 17 amino acids. Trimming pared 0 bases from V and 4 bases from J, leaving 16 bases between. The DNA for the CDR3 is TGTGCCAGCAGCGTAGATGGGGGGGCGGACCATAATGAAAAACTGTTTTTT. Translation gives CASSVDGGADHNEKLFF.

The chain links TRBV6-5 to TRBJ2-5; TRBD2 might be the D (6 bases). Germline V gene sequence: CDR1 MNHEY, CDR2 SVGAGI. Trimming cost V 0 bases and J 1 base, with 9 bases left between them. CDR3 length: 15 residues. In nucleotides, the CDR3 is TGTGCCAGCAGTTACTCGGACTATGGCCAAGAGACCCAGTACTTC. Its protein is CASSYSDYGQETQYF.

The CDR3 sequence: CASSEWTSGGLYEQYF. The CDR3 nucleotides are TGCGCCAGCAGTGAGTGGACTAGCGGGGGCCTATACGAGCAGTACTTC. V usage is TRBV10-1 and J usage is TRBJ2-5, with 13 bases identical to TRBD2. The J call may be faulty, since TRBJ2-7 better matches the DNA end. This CDR3 spans 16 amino acids. The germline V gene has CDR1 WNHNN and CDR2 SYGVQD (reference sequence).

V gene TRBV7-2 combines with J gene TRBJ1-3; the D gene is possibly TRBD1 (6 bases). Trimming shortened V by 3 bases and J by 5 bases, and 8 bases separated the two germline ends. Germline V gene sequence: CDR1 SGHTA, CDR2 FQGNSA. The CDR3 is 13 residues long. CDR3 DNA sequence: TGTGCCAGCAGCTTGCAGGGGAGAAACACCATATATTTT. This sequence encodes CASSLQGRNTIYF.

This clone was detected only a few times. This chain joins TRBV18 and TRBJ2-7; D possibly corresponds to TRBD1 (6 bases). Trimming took off 5 bases at V and 5 bases at J, with 13 bases between the two ends. The CDR3 is 13 residues long. The germline V gene has CDR1 KGHSH and CDR2 LQKENI. The chain's CDR3 is CASSDTQGDEQYF. In DNA, the CDR3 is TGTGCCAGCTCAGACACACAGGGAGACGAGCAGTACTTC.

The V and J genes are TRBV28 and TRBJ2-2, with 7 bases lining up with TRBD1. The germline V gene has CDR1 MDHEN and CDR2 SYDVKM. The trim removed 6 bases at V and 5 bases at J, leaving 9 bases unmatched. This CDR3 contains 15 residues. The CDR3 DNA sequence: TGTGCCAGCAGCTTTAGGGACAGTCCAACCGGGGAGCTGTTTTTT. It codes for CASSFRDSPTGELFF.

This chain connects TRBV19 to TRBJ2-2; D remains ambiguous. Germline CDR1 is LNHDA and CDR2 is SQIVND (reference sequence). The CDR3 sequence is 17 residues long. Trimming removed 4 bases from V and 0 bases from J, with 15 bases in between. The CDR3 sequence is CASSSRYPSPNTGELFF. The CDR3 DNA follows: TGTGCCAGTAGTAGTCGGTACCCCTCCCCGAACACCGGGGAGCTGTTTTTT.